The present TCR beta chain was sequenced within a study of T-cell memory formation after mild COVID-19. Study-wide points: The SARS-CoV-2 specificity of second-wave clones reaching peak at day 37 remained unverified.

Turning to this clonotype: The target antigen is unknown.

TCRdb itself ran the 5' RACE reads through MiXCR, one entry per CDR3 protein. The table shows under 250,000 distinct CDR3 sequences, with roughly 14% occurring only once. The CDR3 loop spans 12 amino acids. Germline assignment: CDR1 SQVTM and CDR2 ANQGSEA. Deletions cut 7 bases from V and 7 bases from J, with 14 bases between. The rearrangement uses TRBV29-1 and TRBJ2-1; D gene uncertain. Material: PBMCs or a T cell subset sorted from them (not recorded which). This receptor was obtained from an adult woman who had mild COVID-19 (a few samples of this study predate the infection). Cell type and time point are not known. CDR3 in amino acids: CSAGWSRNEQFF. The CDR3 DNA is TGCAGCGCCGGGTGGTCGCGGAATGAGCAGTTCTTC.